Below, 11 T cell receptor beta chains from the same sample are listed, as sequenced in a study of control samples from healthy donors and cancer patients. The method was immunoSEQ multiplex PCR; TCRdb's version includes in-frame clones alone and lacks a portion of them. The data hold 150,000 to 200,000 clones, with 85% to 90% observed a single time. Specimen: blood. All receptors come from a man in his thirties or forties in good health.

The chain has TRBV5-8 and TRBJ1-2; D perhaps matches TRBD1 (5 bases). The CDR3 covers 17 residues. The V end lost 6 bases, the J end lost 0 bases, and 21 bases lay between the germline ends. CDR1 is SGHTS and CDR2 is YDEGEE in the germline V gene. The CDR3 DNA follows: TGTGCCAGCATCCGTGGGGGTTTAACTGCGGCTAACTATGGCTACACCTTC. This codes for CASIRGGLTAANYGYTF.

The chain employs TRBV5-1 and TRBJ1-5, with a possible D match to TRBD1 (6 bases). Germline V CDR1 and CDR2: SGHRS, YFSETQ. This CDR3 is 17 amino acids long. V was shortened by 1 base and J by 9 bases, with 23 bases between the two germline ends. This CDR3 is CASSLMPQTDKGVPQHF. The CDR3 DNA reads TGCGCCAGCAGCTTGATGCCTCAAACCGACAAGGGGGTGCCCCAGCATTTT.

The chain has TRBV3-1 (or the pseudogene TRBV3-2) and TRBJ1-1; 9 nucleotides match TRBD1. The germline CDR1 and CDR2 sequences are LGHDT and YNNKEL (reference sequence). V was pared by 4 bases and J by 6 bases, with 6 bases of the junction left unmatched. This CDR3 contains 14 residues. For the CDR3, the DNA is TGTGCCAGCAGCCCTCCAACAGGGGGCCCTGAAGCTTTCTTT. Amino acid sequence: CASSPPTGGPEAFF.

This clone was observed a single time. V and J are TRBV29-1 and TRBJ1-2; 7 bases agree with TRBD1. Germline-derived CDR1 and CDR2 are SQVTM and ANQGSEA. Trimming cost V 4 bases and J 2 bases; bases outside gene matches: 4. The CDR3 length is 13 residues. The CDR3 nucleotides are TGCAGCGTTGGATGGACAGGAAACTATGGCTACACCTTC. Amino acids: CSVGWTGNYGYTF.

V is TRBV7-3 and J is TRBJ2-5; the match to TRBD2 covers 7 bases. Germline lookup yields CDR1 SGHTA and CDR2 FQGTGA. The CDR3 runs to 14 residues. Trimming removed 4 bases from V and 3 bases from J; junction bases left unmatched: 5. The CDR3, as DNA: TGTGCCAGCAGCTCCGGACTAGGCGAAGAGACCCAGTACTTC. It translates to CASSSGLGEETQYF.

The table lists this clone with a count of one. The V call is TRBV6-5, the J call TRBJ2-5; 10 positions match TRBD2. CDR3 length: 13 residues. Germline values: CDR1 MNHEY, CDR2 SVGAGI. V lost 0 bases and J lost 13; bases outside the gene matches: 5. CDR3 residues: CASSYSVSGGVYF. In nucleotides, the CDR3 is TGTGCCAGCAGTTACTCAGTGAGCGGGGGGGTGTACTTC.

The J gene is TRBJ1-5, the V gene TRBV4-3; D remains ambiguous. The germline V gene has CDR1 LGHNA and CDR2 YSLEER. V gave up 0 bases and J gave up 6 bases, with 6 bases separating them. The CDR3 has 13 amino acids. The CDR3 nucleotides are TGCGCCAGCAGCCAAGATCTGGGTCAGCCCCAGCATTTT. Its translation: CASSQDLGQPQHF.

The rearrangement joins TRBV5-6 to TRBJ2-6, with D possibly TRBD1 on 5 matching bases. CDR3 size: 15 residues. V shed 3 bases and J shed 1 base, with 8 bases lying between them. Per the germline V gene, CDR1 is SGHDT and CDR2 is YYEEEE. CDR3 nucleotides: TGTGCCAGCAGCTCAGGGTTATCTGGGGCCAACGTCCTGACTTTC. Translation gives CASSSGLSGANVLTF.

This rearrangement joins TRBV29-1 to TRBJ2-5; no clear D. The CDR3 spans 12 residues. Trimming removed 7 bases at V and 0 bases at J, with 9 bases between. Germline CDR1 and CDR2: SQVTM and ANQGSEA. CDR3 protein: CSAKGYQETQYF. CDR3 nucleotides: TGCAGCGCCAAGGGCTACCAAGAGACCCAGTACTTC.

The V gene is TRBV19, the J gene TRBJ2-2; no clear D. The CDR3 spans 15 residues. V dropped 7 bases and J dropped 4 bases, with 16 bases sitting between them. CDR1 and CDR2 from the germline V gene are LNHDA and SQIVND (reference sequence). CDR3 region: CASTPRPLGTGELFF. In DNA, the CDR3 is TGTGCCAGTACCCCCCGGCCCCTGGGCACCGGGGAGCTGTTTTTT.

Points on this clone: This sample includes further DNA sequences coding for the same CDR3. This rearrangement joins TRBV27 to TRBJ1-2; D is unresolved. The length of the CDR3 is 13 residues. Deletions cut 2 bases from V and 2 bases from J, with 6 bases between. The germline CDR1 and CDR2 sequences are MNHEY and SMNVEV (reference sequence). In nucleotides, the CDR3 is TGTGCCAGCAGTTTAAGGGAGAACTATGGCTACACCTTC. Amino acid sequence: CASSLRENYGYTF.